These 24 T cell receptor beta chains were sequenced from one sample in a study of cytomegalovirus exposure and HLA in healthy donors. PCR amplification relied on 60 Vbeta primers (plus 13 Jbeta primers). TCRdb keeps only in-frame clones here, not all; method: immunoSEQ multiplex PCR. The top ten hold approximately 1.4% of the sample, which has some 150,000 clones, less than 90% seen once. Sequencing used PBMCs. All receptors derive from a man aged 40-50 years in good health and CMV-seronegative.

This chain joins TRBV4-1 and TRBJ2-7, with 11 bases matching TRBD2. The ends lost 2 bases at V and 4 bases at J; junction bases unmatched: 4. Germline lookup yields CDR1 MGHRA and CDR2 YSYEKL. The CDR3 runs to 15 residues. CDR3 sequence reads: CASSQYSGRGYEQYF. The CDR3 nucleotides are TGCGCCAGCAGCCAATATAGCGGGAGGGGATACGAGCAGTACTTC.

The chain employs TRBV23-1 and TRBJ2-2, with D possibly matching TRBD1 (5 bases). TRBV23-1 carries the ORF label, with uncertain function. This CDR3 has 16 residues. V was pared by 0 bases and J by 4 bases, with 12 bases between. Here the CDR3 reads CASSQSSQGPTGELFF. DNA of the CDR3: TGCGCCAGCAGTCAATCGAGCCAGGGCCCCACCGGGGAGCTGTTTTTT.

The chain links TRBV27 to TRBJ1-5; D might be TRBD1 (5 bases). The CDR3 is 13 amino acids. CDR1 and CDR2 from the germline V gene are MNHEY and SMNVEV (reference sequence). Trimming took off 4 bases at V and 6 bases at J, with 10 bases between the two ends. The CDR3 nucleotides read TGTGCCAGCAGTTGGACAACAGGTCAGCCCCAGCATTTT. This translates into CASSWTTGQPQHF.

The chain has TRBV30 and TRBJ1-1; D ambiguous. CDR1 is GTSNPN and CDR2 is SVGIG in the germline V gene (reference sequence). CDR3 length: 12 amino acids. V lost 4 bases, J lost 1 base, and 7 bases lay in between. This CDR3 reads CAWKHPNTEAFF. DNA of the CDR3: TGTGCCTGGAAGCACCCGAACACTGAAGCTTTCTTT.

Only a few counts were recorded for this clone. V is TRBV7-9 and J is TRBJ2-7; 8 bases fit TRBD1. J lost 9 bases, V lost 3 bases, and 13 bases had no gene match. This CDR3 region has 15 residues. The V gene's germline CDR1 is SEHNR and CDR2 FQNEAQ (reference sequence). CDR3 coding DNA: TGTGCCAGCAGCTTGGGAACAGGGGGTCCCCGTGGGCAGTACTTC. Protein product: CASSLGTGGPRGQYF. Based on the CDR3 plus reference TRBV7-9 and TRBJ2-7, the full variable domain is DTGVSQNPRHKITKRGQNVTFRCDPISEHNRLYWYRQTLGQGPEFLTYFQNEAQLEKSRLLSDRFSAERPKGSFSTLEIQRTEQGDSAMYLCASSLGTGGPRGQYFGPGTRLTVT.

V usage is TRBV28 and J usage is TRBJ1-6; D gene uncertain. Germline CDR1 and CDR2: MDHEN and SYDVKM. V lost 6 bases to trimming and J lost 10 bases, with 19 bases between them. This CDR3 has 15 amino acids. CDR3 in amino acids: CASRPPDTFYSPLHF. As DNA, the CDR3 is TGTGCCAGCAGGCCACCTGACACCTTCTACTCACCCCTCCACTTT.

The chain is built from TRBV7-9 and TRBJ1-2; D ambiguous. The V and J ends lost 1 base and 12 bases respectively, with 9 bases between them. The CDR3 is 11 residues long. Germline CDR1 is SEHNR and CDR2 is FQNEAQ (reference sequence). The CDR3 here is CASSLGREDTF. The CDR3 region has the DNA TGTGCCAGCAGCTTAGGTCGGGAGGACACCTTC.

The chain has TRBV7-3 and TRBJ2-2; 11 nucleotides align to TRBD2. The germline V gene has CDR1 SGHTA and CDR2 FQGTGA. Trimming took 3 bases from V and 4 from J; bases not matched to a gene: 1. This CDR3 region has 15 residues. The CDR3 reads CASSFGLAGTGELFF. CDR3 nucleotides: TGTGCCAGCAGCTTCGGACTAGCGGGCACCGGGGAGCTGTTTTTT.

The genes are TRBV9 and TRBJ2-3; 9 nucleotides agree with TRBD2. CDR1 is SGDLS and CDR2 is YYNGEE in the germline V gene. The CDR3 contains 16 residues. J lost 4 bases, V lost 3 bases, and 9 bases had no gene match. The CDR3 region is CASSATSGGRADTQYF. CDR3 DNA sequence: TGTGCCAGCAGCGCGACTAGCGGAGGAAGGGCAGATACGCAGTATTTT.

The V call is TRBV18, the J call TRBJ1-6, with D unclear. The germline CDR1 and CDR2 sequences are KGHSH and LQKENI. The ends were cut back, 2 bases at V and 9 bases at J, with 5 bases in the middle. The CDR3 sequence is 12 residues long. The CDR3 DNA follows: TGTGCCAGCTCACCAGAGGGTTCACCCCTCCACTTT. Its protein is CASSPEGSPLHF.

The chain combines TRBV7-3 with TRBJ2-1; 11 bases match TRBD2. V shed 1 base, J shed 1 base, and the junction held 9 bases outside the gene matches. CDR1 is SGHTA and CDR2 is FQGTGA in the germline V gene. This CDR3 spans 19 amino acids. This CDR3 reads CASSLIWTSGRRSYNEQFF. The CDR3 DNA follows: TGTGCCAGCAGCTTAATTTGGACTAGCGGGCGCCGGTCCTACAATGAGCAGTTCTTC. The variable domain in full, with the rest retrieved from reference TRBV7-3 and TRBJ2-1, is GAGVSQTPSNKVTEKGKYVELRCDPISGHTALYWYRQSLGQGPEFLIYFQGTGAADDSGLPNDRFFAVRPEGSVSTLKIQRTERGDSAVYLCASSLIWTSGRRSYNEQFFGPGTRLTVL.

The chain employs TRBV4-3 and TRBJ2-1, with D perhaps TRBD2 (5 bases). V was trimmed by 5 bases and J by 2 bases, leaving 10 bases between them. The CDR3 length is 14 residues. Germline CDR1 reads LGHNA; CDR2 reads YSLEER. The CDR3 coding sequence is TGCGCCAGCAGCTCGGGAAATGCCTACAATGAGCAGTTCTTC. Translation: CASSSGNAYNEQFF.

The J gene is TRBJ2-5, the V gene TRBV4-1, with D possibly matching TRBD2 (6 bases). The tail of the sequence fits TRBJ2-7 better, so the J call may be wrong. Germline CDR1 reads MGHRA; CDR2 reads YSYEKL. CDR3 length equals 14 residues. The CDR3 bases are TGCGCCAGCAGCCAAGTTGTGCGGGGCTACGAGCAGTACTTC. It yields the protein CASSQVVRGYEQYF.

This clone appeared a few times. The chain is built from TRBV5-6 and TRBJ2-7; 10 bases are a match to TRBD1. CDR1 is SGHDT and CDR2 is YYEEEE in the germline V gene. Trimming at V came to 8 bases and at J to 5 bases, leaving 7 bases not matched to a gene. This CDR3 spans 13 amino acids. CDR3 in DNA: TGTGCCAGTACCGGGACAGGGGCTCACGAGCAGTACTTC. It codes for CASTGTGAHEQYF. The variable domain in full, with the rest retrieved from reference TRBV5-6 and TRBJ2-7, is DAGVTQSPTHLIKTRGQQVTLRCSPKSGHDTVSWYQQALGQGPQFIFQYYEEEERQRGNFPDRFSGHQFPNYSSELNVNALLLGDSALYLCASTGTGAHEQYFGPGTRLTVT.

CDR3 in DNA: TGCGCCAGCAGCTCCGCAGGTAACCACGAGCAGTACTTC. Translated, it gives CASSSAGNHEQYF. The chain uses TRBV5-1 and TRBJ2-7, with D hard to call. This CDR3 spans 13 amino acids. The V end lost 3 bases, the J end lost 5 bases, and 12 bases lay between the germline ends. From germline, CDR1 is SGHRS and CDR2 YFSETQ.

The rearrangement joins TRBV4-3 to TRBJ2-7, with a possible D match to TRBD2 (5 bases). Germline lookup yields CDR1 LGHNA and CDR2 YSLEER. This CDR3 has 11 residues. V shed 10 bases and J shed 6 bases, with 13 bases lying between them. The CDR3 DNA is TGCGCCAACCGGGGTCGGGGCGAGCAGTACTTC. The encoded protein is CANRGRGEQYF.

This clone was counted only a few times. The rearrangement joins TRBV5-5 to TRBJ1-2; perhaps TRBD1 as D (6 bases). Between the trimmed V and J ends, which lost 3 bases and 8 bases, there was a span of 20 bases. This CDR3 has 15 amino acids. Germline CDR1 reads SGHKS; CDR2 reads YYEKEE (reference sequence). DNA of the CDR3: TGTGCCAGCAGCTCAACCAGGACAGAGCGCGAGGGCTACACCTTC. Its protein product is CASSSTRTEREGYTF. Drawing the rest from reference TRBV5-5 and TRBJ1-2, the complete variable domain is DAGVTQSPTHLIKTRGQQVTLRCSPISGHKSVSWYQQVLGQGPQFIFQYYEKEERGRGNFPDRFSARQFPNYSSELNVNALLLGDSALYLCASSSTRTEREGYTFGSGTRLTVV.

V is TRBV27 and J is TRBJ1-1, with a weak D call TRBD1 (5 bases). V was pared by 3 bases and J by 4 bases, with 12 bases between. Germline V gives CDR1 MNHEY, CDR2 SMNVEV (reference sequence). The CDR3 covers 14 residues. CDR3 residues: CASSFLGEGTEAFF. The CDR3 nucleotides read TGTGCCAGCAGTTTCCTGGGGGAGGGCACTGAAGCTTTCTTT.

The CDR3 DNA is TGCGCCAGCAGCGCAGGACAGGGGGCGGACATCGGGGAGCTGTTTTTT. It is translated as CASSAGQGADIGELFF. The chain couples TRBV5-1 to TRBJ2-2; the match to TRBD1 covers 11 bases. Germline-derived CDR1 and CDR2 are SGHRS and YFSETQ. This CDR3 contains 16 residues. V was clipped by 4 bases and J by 7 bases; unmatched bases: 9.

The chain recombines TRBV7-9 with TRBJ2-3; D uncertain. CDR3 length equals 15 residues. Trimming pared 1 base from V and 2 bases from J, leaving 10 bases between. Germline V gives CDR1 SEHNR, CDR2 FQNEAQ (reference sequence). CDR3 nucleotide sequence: TGTGCCAGCAGCTTAGACGGGTTGGACACAGATACGCAGTATTTT. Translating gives CASSLDGLDTDTQYF.

The CDR3 region has the DNA TGTGCCAGCAGCAACGGGACACCTAATTCACCCCTCCACTTT. Its protein is CASSNGTPNSPLHF. The gene calls are TRBV7-3 and TRBJ1-6; perhaps TRBD1 as D (6 bases). V lost 5 bases, J lost 6 bases, and 11 bases lay in between. Per germline, CDR1 SGHTA and CDR2 FQGTGA. The CDR3 loop spans 14 amino acids.

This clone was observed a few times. CDR3 in amino acids: CASSFMTASNEKLFF. The CDR3 DNA is TGTGCCAGCAGCTTCATGACAGCCAGTAATGAAAAACTGTTTTTT. The chain joins TRBV5-4 to TRBJ1-4; tentative D call: TRBD1 (5 bases). The CDR3 is 15 residues long. Germline values: CDR1 SGHNT, CDR2 YYREEE (reference sequence). Trimming left V 2 bases short and J 4 bases short, with 12 bases between.

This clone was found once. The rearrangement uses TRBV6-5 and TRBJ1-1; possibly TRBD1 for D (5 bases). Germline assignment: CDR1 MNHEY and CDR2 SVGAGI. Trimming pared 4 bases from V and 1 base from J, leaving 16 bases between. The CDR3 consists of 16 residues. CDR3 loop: CASSWGRTPPNTEAFF. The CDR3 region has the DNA TGTGCCAGCAGTTGGGGGAGGACTCCACCGAACACTGAAGCTTTCTTT.

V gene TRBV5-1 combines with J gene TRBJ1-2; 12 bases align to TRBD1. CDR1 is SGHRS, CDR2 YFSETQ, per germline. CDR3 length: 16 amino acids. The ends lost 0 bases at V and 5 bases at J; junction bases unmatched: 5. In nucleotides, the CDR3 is TGCGCCAGCAGCTTGGAAGGGACAGGGGGCAGGTATGGCTACACCTTC. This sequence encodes CASSLEGTGGRYGYTF.